This entry lists 21 T cell receptor beta chains sequenced from one sample in a study of Graves' ophthalmopathy and Graves' hyperthyroidism. Scientists amplified the TCR beta CDR3 regions from RNA transcripts. Amplification began with first-round RT-PCR using HTBI primers, then second-round multiplex PCR was performed. MiXCR was run by TCRdb on the multiplex PCR reads, yielding one entry per CDR3 protein. This table has fewer than 600,000 distinct CDR3 sequences, approximately 14% appearing once. Specimen: blood. These receptors all stem from a woman in her 30s with Graves' ophthalmopathy.

This clonotype came up many times. The rearrangement uses TRBV24-1 and TRBJ1-2; TRBD1 might be the D (6 bases). The germline V gene encodes CDR1 KGHDR and CDR2 SFDVKD. The length of the CDR3 is 17 residues. With 2 bases removed from V and 6 bases from J, the gap between germline ends came to 21 bases. The CDR3 coding sequence is TGTGCCACCAGTGATTCAGGGGCCAGGGCTCTGCACGATGGCTACACCTTC. Amino acids: CATSDSGARALHDGYTF.

This clonotype was seen many times. The chain employs TRBV11-1 and TRBJ2-2, with 9 nucleotides matching TRBD2. The CDR3 sequence is 18 residues long. The J segment lost 6 bases and the V segment lost 1 base, leaving 12 bases of the junction unmatched. The germline V gene encodes CDR1 SGHAT and CDR2 FQDESV (reference sequence). The CDR3 nucleotides are TGTGCCAGCAGCTTAGTAAGGCTAGCGGGACCCGACCCCGGGGAGCTGTTTTTT. Encoded protein: CASSLVRLAGPDPGELFF. The full variable domain, completed using reference TRBV11-1 and TRBJ2-2, is EAEVAQSPRYKITEKSQAVAFWCDPISGHATLYWYRQILGQGPELLVQFQDESVVDDSQLPKDRFSAERLKGVDSTLKIQPAELGDSAMYLCASSLVRLAGPDPGELFFGEGSRLTVL.

This clonotype was seen many times. The genes are TRBV12-3 or TRBV12-4 and TRBJ1-2; no definite D call. The CDR3 has 12 residues. The V end lost 2 bases, the J end lost 3 bases, and 4 bases lay between the germline ends. CDR3 bases: TGTGCCAGCAGTTTACGGCACTATGGCTACACCTTC. Its translation: CASSLRHYGYTF.

In this sample, this clonotype turned up many times. The gene calls are TRBV5-1 and TRBJ2-2, with D possibly TRBD2 on 5 matching bases. The CDR3 length is 15 residues. The V end lost 0 bases, the J end lost 7 bases, and 13 bases lay between the germline ends. Looked up from germline, CDR1 is SGHRS and CDR2 is YFSETQ. The CDR3 DNA is TGCGCCAGCAGCTTGGAGGCCAACCGGGGCGGGGAGCTGTTTTTT. Protein product: CASSLEANRGGELFF.

Ten or more counts support this clonotype. The chain recombines TRBV6-1 with TRBJ1-2; possible D gene TRBD1, 6 bases. The CDR3 covers 17 residues. CDR1 MNHNS and CDR2 SASEGT come from the germline V gene. Trimming pared 8 bases from V and 2 bases from J, leaving 24 bases between. The CDR3 sequence is CASSNQGGGRPNYGYTF. CDR3 coding DNA: TGTGCCAGCTCAAATCAGGGTGGGGGCCGCCCCAACTATGGCTACACCTTC.

This clonotype was seen ten or more times. The genes are TRBV29-1 and TRBJ1-1; D is unclear. With 3 bases removed from V and 1 base from J, the gap between germline ends came to 6 bases. The CDR3 runs to 12 residues. Per germline, CDR1 SQVTM and CDR2 ANQGSEA. The CDR3 loop is CSVDPGNTEAFF. The CDR3 DNA follows: TGCAGCGTTGATCCAGGGAACACTGAAGCTTTCTTT. The full variable domain, its missing parts supplied by reference TRBV29-1 and TRBJ1-1, is SAVISQKPSRDICQRGTSLTIQCQVDSQVTMMFWYRQQPGQSLTLIATANQGSEATYESGFVIDKFPISRPNLTFSTLTVSNMSPEDSSIYLCSVDPGNTEAFFGQGTRLTVV.

There are many counts of this clonotype. This rearrangement joins TRBV28 to TRBJ1-3, with unresolved D. The germline V and J ends were trimmed by 5 bases and 0 bases, with 8 bases remaining between them. Germline CDR1 reads MDHEN; CDR2 reads SYDVKM. CDR3 length: 14 amino acids. CDR3 sequence: CASSPALSGNTIYF. The CDR3 DNA reads TGTGCCAGCAGTCCCGCCCTCTCTGGAAACACCATATATTTT.

A note on this clonotype: Since a much larger clone is just one base distant, this may be a read error. V usage is TRBV18 and J usage is TRBJ2-2; D may be TRBD2 (5 bases). CDR1 KGHSH and CDR2 LQKENI come from the germline V gene. This CDR3 region has 14 residues. The CDR3 sequence is CASSPRSPTGELCF. CDR3 bases: TGTGCCAGCTCACCACGTTCCCCCACCGGGGAGCTGTGTTTT. The full variable domain, its missing parts supplied by reference TRBV18 and TRBJ2-2, is NAGVMQNPRHLVRRRGQEARLRCSPMKGHSHVYWYRQLPEEGLKFMVYLQKENIIDESGMPKERFSAEFPKEGPSILRIQQVVRGDSAAYFCASSPRSPTGELCFGEGSRLTVL.

This clonotype was recorded once. The chain uses TRBV6-1 and TRBJ1-2; no clear D. Trimming removed 8 bases from V and 7 bases from J, with 11 bases in between. Per the germline V gene, CDR1 is MNHNS and CDR2 is SASEGT. The CDR3 is 11 residues long. Here the CDR3 DNA reads TGTGCCAGCCGCTGGCAAGGTGGCTACACCTTC. It is translated as CASRWQGGYTF.

This clonotype was seen repeatedly, ten times or more. The chain links TRBV30 to TRBJ2-7; a possible D gene is TRBD1 (5 bases). CDR3 size: 12 residues. The V end lost 4 bases, the J end lost 5 bases, and 12 bases lay between the germline ends. Germline CDR1 is GTSNPN and CDR2 is SVGIG (reference sequence). The CDR3 is CAWTKHRNEQYF. The CDR3 DNA is TGTGCCTGGACCAAACACAGGAACGAGCAGTACTTC. The full variable domain, completed using reference TRBV30 and TRBJ2-7, is SQTIHQWPATLVQPVGSPLSLECTVEGTSNPNLYWYRQAAGRGLQLLFYSVGIGQISSEVPQNLSASRPQDRQFILSSKKLLLSDSGFYLCAWTKHRNEQYFGPGTRLTVT.

This clonotype was seen repeatedly, ten times or more. The gene calls are TRBV12-3 or TRBV12-4 and TRBJ1-5, with TRBD1 matching over 7 bases. The CDR3 has 15 residues. V trimming: 6 bases; J trimming: 7 bases; junction bases outside the gene matches: 12. The CDR3 is CASSSPTGFGQPQHF. CDR3 nucleotide sequence: TGTGCCAGCAGCTCACCGACAGGGTTTGGCCAGCCCCAGCATTTT.

Points on this clonotype: The junction does not match germline at one end; this may be a read error. CDR3 nucleotide sequence: TGTGCCAGCAGGGAAGACAGTACCTACGAGCAGTACTTC. Residues: CASREDSTYEQYF. The V call is TRBV6-1, the J call TRBJ2-7; weak D call: TRBD1 (5 bases). This CDR3 has 13 residues. Germline V lookup: CDR1 MNHNS, CDR2 SASEGT.

The sample holds many counts of this clonotype. CDR3 in amino acids: CASSLPETTEAFF. In nucleotides, the CDR3 is TGTGCCAGCAGCTTACCGGAGACCACTGAAGCTTTCTTT. V and J are TRBV12-3 or TRBV12-4 and TRBJ1-1; unclear D gene. V was trimmed by 6 bases and J by 4 bases, leaving 12 bases between them. This CDR3 spans 13 amino acids.

This clonotype was picked up a small number of times. The chain carries TRBV4-1 and TRBJ1-2; 9 bases fit TRBD1. The CDR3 sequence is 15 residues long. Germline V gene data show CDR1 as MGHRA and CDR2 as YSYEKL. V lost 1 base and J lost 4; bases outside the gene matches: 4. The CDR3, as DNA: TGCGCCAGCAGCCAAGGGGACAGGGTAACCTATGGCTACACCTTC. It encodes CASSQGDRVTYGYTF.

This clonotype was counted ten times or more. The chain employs TRBV28 and TRBJ1-1, with 7 bases matching TRBD1. The V segment lost 6 bases and the J segment 1 base; nucleotides outside the gene matches: 5. CDR3 length equals 14 residues. Looked up from germline, CDR1 is MDHEN and CDR2 is SYDVKM. The CDR3 loop reads CASSRWTGNTEAFF. CDR3 DNA: TGTGCCAGCAGCCGTTGGACAGGGAACACTGAAGCTTTCTTT.

The V call is TRBV6-1, the J call TRBJ2-5; D is perhaps TRBD1 or TRBD2 (7 bases each). CDR1 is MNHNS and CDR2 is SASEGT in the germline V gene. This CDR3 spans 17 amino acids. V lost 4 bases and J 4 bases, leaving 22 bases between the germline ends. The CDR3 DNA reads as TGTGCCAGCAGTGGCCAGGGGGGGGAGACAGGGATAGAGACCCAGTACTTC. As protein: CASSGQGGETGIETQYF.

This clonotype has ten or more counts. V gene TRBV30 combines with J gene TRBJ1-2; D remains ambiguous. The CDR3 runs 13 residues. The germline CDR1 and CDR2 sequences are GTSNPN and SVGIG (reference sequence). Trimming removed 0 bases from V and 4 bases from J, with 9 bases in between. The CDR3 DNA sequence: TGTGCCTGGAGTGTTCAAGAGATCTATGGCTACACCTTC. This gives the protein CAWSVQEIYGYTF.

This rearrangement joins TRBV20-1 to TRBJ1-6, with D possibly being TRBD1 (5 bases). Germline CDR1 reads DFQATT; CDR2 reads SNEGSKA (reference sequence). The CDR3 consists of 18 residues. V lost 2 bases and J lost 0, with 17 bases in between. The CDR3 DNA is TGCAGTGCTAGACATAGCAGGGCAGCGAGCTCCTATAATTCACCCCTCCACTTT. Protein sequence: CSARHSRAASSYNSPLHF.

There are many counts of this clonotype. V is TRBV11-3 and J is TRBJ2-7; 7 bases are shared with TRBD1. Germline V CDR1 and CDR2: SGHNT, YENEEA. V trimming: 5 bases; J trimming: 8 bases; junction bases outside the gene matches: 6. The CDR3 sequence is 12 residues long. The CDR3 nucleotides are TGTGCCAGCAGCATTGGGACAGAAAAGCAGTACTTC. This encodes CASSIGTEKQYF. The variable domain in full, completed from reference TRBV11-3 and TRBJ2-7, reads EAGVVQSPRYKIIEKKQPVAFWCNPISGHNTLYWYLQNLGQGPELLIRYENEEAVDDSQLPKDRFSAERLKGVDSTLKIQPAELGDSAVYLCASSIGTEKQYFGPGTRLTVT.

Many counts were recorded for this clonotype. V usage is TRBV29-1 and J usage is TRBJ2-2; TRBD1 matches 7 bases. Losses at the gene ends were 0 bases for V and 0 bases for J; bases not matched to a gene: 4. This CDR3 contains 16 residues. Germline-derived CDR1 and CDR2 are SQVTM and ANQGSEA. CDR3 coding DNA: TGCAGCGTTGAAGACGTGACAGGGCCGAACACCGGGGAGCTGTTTTTT. Translation gives CSVEDVTGPNTGELFF.

This clonotype was observed a handful of times. The chain joins TRBV13 to TRBJ2-7; possibly TRBD2 for D (5 bases). The germline CDR1 and CDR2 sequences are PRHDT and FYEKMQ (reference sequence). The CDR3 loop spans 14 amino acids. V was cut by 7 bases and J by 4 bases, with 17 bases left in between. The CDR3 region is CASTPWTGEYEQYF. In DNA form, the CDR3 reads TGTGCCAGCACTCCTTGGACCGGGGAATACGAGCAGTACTTC. The full variable domain, completed using reference TRBV13 and TRBJ2-7, is AAGVIQSPRHLIKEKRETATLKCYPIPRHDTVYWYQQGPGQDPQFLISFYEKMQSDKGSIPDRFSAQQFSDYHSELNMSSLELGDSALYFCASTPWTGEYEQYFGPGTRLTVT.